The T cell receptor beta chain described here comes from a study of CD8+CD57+ T cells in acquired aplastic anemia. This CDR3 is 15 amino acids long. CDR1 is SGHNT, CDR2 YYREEE, per germline (reference sequence). V was clipped by 5 bases and J by 0 bases, with 14 bases between them. CDR3 and TCR beta VDJ profiling relied on a genomic DNA template. Using its own MiXCR run on the reads, TCRdb lists one record per CDR3 protein. The profile shows under 350,000 distinct CDR3 sequences, approximately 57% of them singletons. The patients chosen for sequencing had shown expansion of CD8+CD57+ cells (detected by flow cytometry).

The sequenced material came from sorted CD4+, CD8+, or CD8+CD57+ T cells (not recorded which) from PBMCs. The sequence was collected from a human donor with aplastic anemia. This chain joins TRBV5-4 and TRBJ2-5; tentatively, D is TRBD2 (6 bases). Written as DNA, the CDR3 is TGTGCCAGCAGGGCCGGGGGTACCTACCAAGAGACCCAGTACTTC. The encoded protein is CASRAGGTYQETQYF.